This T cell receptor beta chain emerged from a study of molecular identifiers for immune sequencing clone quantification. MiXCR, run by TCRdb on the PCR reads, gives a single entry per CDR3 protein. The repertoire holds more than 85,000 distinct CDR3 sequences, with under 40% as singletons. This clonotype was seen only once. Sample: naive CD8+ T cells from blood, with Jurkat cell RNA spiked in. Stated subset: FACS-sorted CD8+CD4-CCR7+CD45RA+ naive T cells. The TCR was taken from a human donor in good health. Some libraries in this study had Jurkat cell RNA spiked in.

The CDR3 loop reads CASSHGPRGGYNEQFF. In nucleotides, the CDR3 is TGTGCCAGCAGCCACGGACCCAGGGGTGGGTACAATGAGCAGTTCTTC. The chain couples TRBV3-1 to TRBJ2-1; TRBD1 is a possible D gene (6 bases). The germline V and J ends were trimmed by 3 bases and 4 bases, with 16 bases remaining between them. This CDR3 is 16 amino acids long. The germline V gene encodes CDR1 LGHDT and CDR2 YNNKEL (reference sequence).